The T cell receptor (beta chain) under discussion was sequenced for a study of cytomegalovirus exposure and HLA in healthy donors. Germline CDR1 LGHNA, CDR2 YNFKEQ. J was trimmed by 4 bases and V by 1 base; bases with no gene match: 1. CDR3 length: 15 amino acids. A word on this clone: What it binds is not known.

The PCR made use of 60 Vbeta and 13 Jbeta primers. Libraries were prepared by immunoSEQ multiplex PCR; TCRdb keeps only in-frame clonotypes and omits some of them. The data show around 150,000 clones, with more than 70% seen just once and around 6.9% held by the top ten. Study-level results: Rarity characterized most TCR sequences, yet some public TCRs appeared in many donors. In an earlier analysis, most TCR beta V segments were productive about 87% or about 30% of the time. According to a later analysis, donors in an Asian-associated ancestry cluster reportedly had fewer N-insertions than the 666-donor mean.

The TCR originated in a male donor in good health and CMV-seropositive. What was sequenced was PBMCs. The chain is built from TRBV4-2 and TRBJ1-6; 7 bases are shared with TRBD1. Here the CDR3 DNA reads TGTGCCAGCAGCCAAGGACAGGGTTATAATTCACCCCTCCACTTT. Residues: CASSQGQGYNSPLHF.